The clone carrying this T cell receptor (beta chain) was detected only a few times. CDR3 size: 13 residues. Germline CDR1 reads SGHVS; CDR2 reads FNYEAQ. J gave up 4 bases and V 5 bases, and 2 bases lay outside the gene matches. The sample originates from a study of cytomegalovirus exposure and HLA in healthy donors. Assay: immunoSEQ multiplex PCR; the TCRdb copy retains only in-frame clones and omits some. The repertoire holds 150,000 to 200,000 clones, with around 82% as singletons. This TCR was recovered from a man between 25 and 39 years old in good health and CMV-seropositive. The chain couples TRBV7-6 to TRBJ1-2, with TRBD1 matching 9 bases. The sequencing input was PBMCs. For the CDR3, the DNA is TGTGCCAGCAGCCCACAGGGGGCCTATGGCTACACCTTC. This translates into CASSPQGAYGYTF.